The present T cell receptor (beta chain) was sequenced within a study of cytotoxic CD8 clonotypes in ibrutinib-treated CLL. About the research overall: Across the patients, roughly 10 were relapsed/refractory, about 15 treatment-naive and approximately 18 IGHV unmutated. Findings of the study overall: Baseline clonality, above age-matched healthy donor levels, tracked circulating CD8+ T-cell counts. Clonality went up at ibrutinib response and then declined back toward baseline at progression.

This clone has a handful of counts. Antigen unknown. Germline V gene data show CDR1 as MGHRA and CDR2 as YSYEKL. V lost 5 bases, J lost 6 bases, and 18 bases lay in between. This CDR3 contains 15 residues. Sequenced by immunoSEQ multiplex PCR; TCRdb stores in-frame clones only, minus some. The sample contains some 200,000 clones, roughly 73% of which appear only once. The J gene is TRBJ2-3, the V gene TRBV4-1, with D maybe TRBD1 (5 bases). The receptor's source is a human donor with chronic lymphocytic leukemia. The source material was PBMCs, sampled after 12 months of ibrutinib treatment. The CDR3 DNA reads TGCGCCAGCAGCGGTCAGGGCGCTGCCCGCGATACGCAGTATTTT. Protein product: CASSGQGAARDTQYF.